A single T cell receptor (beta chain) is shown here with its context. Only in-frame clones appear in the TCRdb table, and some are missing; sequencing was by immunoSEQ multiplex PCR. The profile shows some 16,000 clones, roughly four fifths of them singletons. The data derive from a study of ipilimumab plus nivolumab after autologous stem cell transplantation. The germline V gene encodes CDR1 MNHEY and CDR2 SVGAGI. Trimming shortened V by 2 bases and J by 3 bases, and 7 bases separated the two germline ends. CDR3 length equals 13 residues. This chain connects TRBV6-5 to TRBJ1-1; D might be TRBD1 (5 bases). The clonotype was recovered from a male donor with diffuse large B-cell lymphoma. Specimen: PBMCs, collected in a trial of ipilimumab plus nivolumab as post-transplant consolidation. In DNA, the CDR3 is TGTGCCAGCAGTTACGTGGGGGACACTGAAGCTTTCTTT. Amino acid sequence: CASSYVGDTEAFF.